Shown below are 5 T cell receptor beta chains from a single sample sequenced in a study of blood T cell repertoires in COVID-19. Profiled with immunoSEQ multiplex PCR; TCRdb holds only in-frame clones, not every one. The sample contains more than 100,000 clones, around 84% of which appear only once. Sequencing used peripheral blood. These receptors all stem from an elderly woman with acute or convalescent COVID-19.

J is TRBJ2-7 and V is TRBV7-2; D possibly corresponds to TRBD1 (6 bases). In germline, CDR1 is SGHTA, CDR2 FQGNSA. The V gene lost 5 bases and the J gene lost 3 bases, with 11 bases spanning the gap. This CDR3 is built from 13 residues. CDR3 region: CASSQRDIYEQYF. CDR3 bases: TGTGCCAGCAGCCAACGGGACATCTACGAGCAGTACTTC.

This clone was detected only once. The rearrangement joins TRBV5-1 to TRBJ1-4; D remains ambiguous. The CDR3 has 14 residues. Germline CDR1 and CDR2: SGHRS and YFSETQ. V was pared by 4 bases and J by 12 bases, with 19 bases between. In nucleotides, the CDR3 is TGCGCCAGCAGCACACCCCGGGTCGGAGAGGAACTGTTTTTT. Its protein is CASSTPRVGEELFF.

This chain's CDR3 is CASVTGTGTSEQYF. For the CDR3, the DNA is TGTGCCAGCGTGACCGGGACAGGGACCTCCGAGCAGTACTTC. This sequence joins TRBV2 and TRBJ2-7, with 9 bases aligning to TRBD1. Germline CDR1 is SNHLY and CDR2 is FYNNEI. The CDR3 is 14 amino acids. V lost 8 bases, J lost 6 bases, and 11 bases stayed unmatched.

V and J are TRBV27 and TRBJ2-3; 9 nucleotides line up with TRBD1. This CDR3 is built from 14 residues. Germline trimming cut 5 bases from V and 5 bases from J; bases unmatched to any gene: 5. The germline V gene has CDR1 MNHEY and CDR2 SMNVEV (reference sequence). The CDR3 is CASSPGQGRDTQYF. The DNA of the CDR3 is TGTGCCAGCAGTCCCGGACAGGGGAGAGATACGCAGTATTTT.

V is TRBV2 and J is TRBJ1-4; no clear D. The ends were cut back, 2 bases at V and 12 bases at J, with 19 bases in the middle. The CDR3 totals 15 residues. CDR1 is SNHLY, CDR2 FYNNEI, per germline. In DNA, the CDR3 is TGTGCCAGCAGTGAAAACGTTGTATCGGTGGTACAACTGTTTTTT. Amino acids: CASSENVVSVVQLFF.